This T cell receptor beta chain was captured in a study of blood T cell repertoires in COVID-19. The method was immunoSEQ multiplex PCR; TCRdb's version includes in-frame clones alone and lacks a portion of them. The profile covers 150,000 to 200,000 clones, with about 83% appearing a single time and roughly 3.2% taken by the ten largest. Germline CDR1 reads MNHEY; CDR2 reads SVGAGI. The CDR3 consists of 15 residues. V dropped 4 bases and J dropped 6 bases, with 15 bases sitting between them. The origin of this receptor is a woman aged 25-40 years who had been exposed to COVID-19. Sequenced sample: PBMCs or T cells enriched from blood (not recorded which). This chain links TRBV6-5 with TRBJ1-4; no reliable D call. The CDR3 spells CASSFHDGLDEKLFF. The CDR3 coding sequence is TGTGCCAGCAGTTTCCATGACGGCCTAGATGAAAAACTGTTTTTT.